The 28 T cell receptor beta chains in this list originate from one sample, sequenced in a study of STAT5B mutations in CD4+ large granular lymphocyte leukemia. Sequencing was performed with immunoSEQ multiplex PCR; in TCRdb, only in-frame clones are kept and a portion is missing. The sample lists over 25,000 clones, about 85% seen once, with about 4% in the top ten. Sequencing used CD4+ T cells from blood buffy coats. The receptors derive from a human donor in good health.

The chain combines TRBV27 with TRBJ2-1, with 11 nucleotides matching TRBD2. The CDR3 length is 18 residues. Losses at the gene ends were 3 bases for V and 4 bases for J; bases not matched to a gene: 11. Per germline, CDR1 MNHEY and CDR2 SMNVEV (reference sequence). CDR3 bases: TGTGCCAGCAGTTTGTCACCCAACCTAGCGGGAGGTTACAATGAGCAGTTCTTC. Residues: CASSLSPNLAGGYNEQFF.

The V and J genes are TRBV18 and TRBJ2-3; TRBD2 agrees at 7 bases. CDR3 length equals 12 residues. J was trimmed by 3 bases and V by 8 bases; bases with no gene match: 2. Looked up from germline, CDR1 is KGHSH and CDR2 is LQKENI. CDR3 protein: CASTAGTDTQYF. The CDR3, as DNA: TGTGCCAGCACAGCGGGGACAGATACGCAGTATTTT.

V and J are TRBV19 and TRBJ1-2, with 8 positions matching TRBD1. CDR1 is LNHDA, CDR2 SQIVND, per germline (reference sequence). V lost 8 bases to trimming and J lost 4 bases; unmatched junction nucleotides: 6. The CDR3 runs to 13 residues. CDR3 DNA: TGTGCCAGTTCGCGACAGGGGCTCTATGGCTACACCTTC. Translation gives CASSRQGLYGYTF.

This chain links TRBV7-8 with TRBJ2-5; 10 bases align to TRBD2. J was trimmed by 2 bases and V by 2 bases; bases with no gene match: 8. The CDR3 spans 17 residues. Germline V gene sequence: CDR1 SGHVS, CDR2 FQNEAQ. The CDR3 spells CASSLRLAGVEQETQYF. Here the CDR3 DNA reads TGTGCCAGCAGCTTAAGGCTAGCGGGAGTGGAGCAAGAGACCCAGTACTTC.

The chain couples TRBV18 to TRBJ2-1, with D possibly being TRBD2 (6 bases). Trimming shortened V by 3 bases and J by 2 bases, and 17 bases separated the two germline ends. Germline V gene data show CDR1 as KGHSH and CDR2 as LQKENI. The CDR3 sequence is 17 residues long. The CDR3 spells CASSPPGSGRTYNEQFF. Written as DNA, the CDR3 is TGTGCCAGCTCACCCCCCGGGAGCGGTAGGACCTACAATGAGCAGTTCTTC.

The chain uses TRBV6-5 and TRBJ2-7, with 11 bases identical to TRBD1. The V gene end was trimmed by 5 bases and the J gene end by 7 bases; junction bases not matched to a gene: 7. The CDR3 extends over 14 amino acids. Per germline, CDR1 MNHEY and CDR2 SVGAGI. The CDR3 spells CASSRPGQGGEQYF. The CDR3 DNA reads as TGTGCCAGCAGTCGACCGGGACAGGGGGGAGAGCAGTACTTC.

This clone was found once. The V gene is TRBV25-1, the J gene TRBJ2-5; 8 bases fit TRBD1. V shed 3 bases and J 4 bases; nucleotides not matched to a gene: 1. The germline CDR1 and CDR2 sequences are MGHDK and SYGVNS. The CDR3 extends over 13 amino acids. CDR3 sequence reads: CASSDRGRETQYF. The CDR3 nucleotides are TGTGCCAGCAGTGACAGGGGGCGAGAGACCCAGTACTTC.

Only one count was recorded for this clone. The V and J genes are TRBV6-1 and TRBJ2-3; D remains ambiguous. Between the trimmed V and J ends, which lost 11 bases and 2 bases, there was a span of 8 bases. Germline V gene sequence: CDR1 MNHNS, CDR2 SASEGT. The CDR3 is 11 residues long. DNA for the CDR3: TGTGCCTGCAAGGCCACAGATACGCAGTATTTT. It is translated as CACKATDTQYF.

The chain couples TRBV5-1 to TRBJ2-1, with a possible D match to TRBD2 (6 bases). Germline CDR1 SGHRS, CDR2 YFSETQ. Trimming shortened V by 2 bases and J by 0 bases, and 12 bases separated the two germline ends. This CDR3 region has 16 residues. CDR3 sequence reads: CASSFGTGSSYNEQFF. The DNA of the CDR3 is TGCGCCAGCAGCTTTGGGACTGGGAGCTCCTACAATGAGCAGTTCTTC.

V gene TRBV5-6 combines with J gene TRBJ2-5; D assignment may be TRBD1 or TRBD2 (6 bases each). V lost 0 bases, J lost 2 bases, and 20 bases lay in between. This CDR3 is built from 18 residues. Germline CDR1 is SGHDT and CDR2 is YYEEEE. CDR3 sequence reads: CASSLGFGGTGQQETQYF. As DNA, the CDR3 is TGTGCCAGCAGCTTGGGGTTTGGCGGGACGGGACAACAAGAGACCCAGTACTTC.

The rearrangement links TRBV5-1 to TRBJ1-1, with D perhaps TRBD1 (6 bases). V shed 7 bases and J shed 2 bases, with 18 bases lying between them. Germline CDR1 and CDR2: SGHRS and YFSETQ. The CDR3 has 15 amino acids. Here the CDR3 DNA reads TGCGCCAGCCGACCGGGACACCAAGCTAACACTGAAGCTTTCTTT. Protein product: CASRPGHQANTEAFF. Complete variable domain (other parts from reference TRBV5-1 and TRBJ1-1): KAGVTQTPRYLIKTRGQQVTLSCSPISGHRSVSWYQQTPGQGLQFLFEYFSETQRNKGNFPGRFSGRQFSNSRSEMNVSTLELGDSALYLCASRPGHQANTEAFFGQGTRLTVV.

The CDR3 region has the DNA TGTGCCAGCACCCTCAACATGAACACTGAAGCTTTCTTT. Encoded protein: CASTLNMNTEAFF. The J gene is TRBJ1-1, the V gene TRBV6-6; D uncertain. This CDR3 is built from 13 residues. The germline CDR1 and CDR2 sequences are MNHNY and SVGAGI (reference sequence). Between the trimmed V and J ends, which lost 7 bases and 0 bases, there was a span of 9 bases.

This clone has only one observation. The chain uses TRBV5-1 and TRBJ1-5, with D possibly being TRBD1 (5 bases). The CDR3 contains 14 residues. The V gene's germline CDR1 is SGHRS and CDR2 YFSETQ. V lost 1 base and J 9 bases, leaving 14 bases between the germline ends. CDR3 sequence: CASSLTGVGSPQHF. The CDR3 nucleotides read TGCGCCAGCAGCTTGACGGGGGTTGGGTCGCCCCAGCATTTT.

The chain employs TRBV28 and TRBJ1-3; possible D gene TRBD1, 6 bases. CDR3 length: 16 amino acids. The germline V gene has CDR1 MDHEN and CDR2 SYDVKM. With 4 bases removed from V and 1 base from J, the gap between germline ends came to 14 bases. The CDR3 reads CASSSGGGASGNTIYF. DNA of the CDR3: TGTGCCAGCAGTTCCGGCGGGGGCGCGTCTGGAAACACCATATATTTT.

The chain couples TRBV19 to TRBJ1-1, with a possible D match to TRBD1 (5 bases). The CDR3 has 16 amino acids. Germline V CDR1 and CDR2: LNHDA, SQIVND (reference sequence). V was clipped by 3 bases and J by 0 bases, with 14 bases between them. The CDR3 DNA follows: TGTGCCAGTAGTATCGGGGGACGGTTTATGAACACTGAAGCTTTCTTT. It encodes CASSIGGRFMNTEAFF.

This sequence joins TRBV28 and TRBJ2-7; D gene ambiguous. Trimming stripped 6 bases from V and 6 bases from J, with 21 bases between. This CDR3 has 15 residues. CDR1 is MDHEN, CDR2 SYDVKM, per germline. The CDR3 DNA reads as TGTGCCAGCAGCTTACATGGGCCTAATGGCGGCGAGCAGTACTTC. Its protein is CASSLHGPNGGEQYF.

The V call is TRBV29-1, the J call TRBJ1-2; no definite D call. CDR3 length: 11 amino acids. V dropped 2 bases and J dropped 2 bases, with 3 bases sitting between them. Germline CDR1 SQVTM, CDR2 ANQGSEA. The CDR3 DNA is TGCAGCGTTGAAATAAACTATGGCTACACCTTC. Encoded protein: CSVEINYGYTF.

The chain uses TRBV6-5 and TRBJ2-7; TRBD2 might be the D (5 bases). Per germline, CDR1 MNHEY and CDR2 SVGAGI. The CDR3 contains 14 residues. The V and J ends lost 5 bases and 6 bases respectively, with 17 bases between them. The CDR3 nucleotides read TGTGCCAGCAGTACCCTAGCCGGGAAGGGCGAGCAGTACTTC. Translating gives CASSTLAGKGEQYF.

V gene TRBV28 combines with J gene TRBJ2-5; D not resolved. V lost 7 bases and J lost 3, with 15 bases in between. This CDR3 comprises 14 residues. Germline-derived CDR1 and CDR2 are MDHEN and SYDVKM. The CDR3 sequence is CASKFRSREETQYF. The CDR3 coding sequence is TGTGCCAGCAAATTCCGGTCAAGGGAAGAGACCCAGTACTTC.

V gene TRBV6-1 combines with J gene TRBJ1-5; D unclear. Between the trimmed V and J ends, which lost 1 base and 4 bases, there was a span of 8 bases. This CDR3 comprises 14 residues. Germline-derived CDR1 and CDR2 are MNHNS and SASEGT. The CDR3 DNA reads as TGTGCCAGCAGTGAAGTCCGAGAGAATCAGCCCCAGCATTTT. Residues: CASSEVRENQPQHF.

The gene calls are TRBV5-4 and TRBJ1-1; 7 bases match TRBD1. CDR3 length: 15 residues. Trimming removed 4 bases from V and 0 bases from J; junction bases left unmatched: 6. Germline CDR1 is SGHNT and CDR2 is YYREEE (reference sequence). CDR3: CASSIGGTVNTEAFF. The DNA for the CDR3 is TGTGCCAGCAGCATAGGAGGGACAGTGAACACTGAAGCTTTCTTT. Complete variable domain (other parts from reference TRBV5-4 and TRBJ1-1): ETGVTQSPTHLIKTRGQQVTLRCSSQSGHNTVSWYQQALGQGPQFIFQYYREEENGRGNFPPRFSGLQFPNYSSELNVNALELDDSALYLCASSIGGTVNTEAFFGQGTRLTVV.

The rearrangement uses TRBV5-1 and TRBJ2-3, with 14 bases matching TRBD2. Germline V CDR1 and CDR2: SGHRS, YFSETQ. After removal of 3 bases from V and 7 bases from J, the junction contained 7 bases not matched to a gene. CDR3 size: 16 residues. In DNA, the CDR3 is TGCGCCAGCAGCTCCCCGGGACTAGCGGGAGTGTATACGCAGTATTTT. Translating gives CASSSPGLAGVYTQYF. Using reference TRBV5-1 and TRBJ2-3 for the parts outside the CDR3, the full variable domain is KAGVTQTPRYLIKTRGQQVTLSCSPISGHRSVSWYQQTPGQGLQFLFEYFSETQRNKGNFPGRFSGRQFSNSRSEMNVSTLELGDSALYLCASSSPGLAGVYTQYFGPGTRLTVL.

The sample holds a few counts of this clone. The chain uses TRBV7-8 and TRBJ1-2; a weak D match, TRBD1 (5 bases). The CDR3 runs to 14 residues. V dropped 4 bases and J dropped 2 bases, with 11 bases sitting between them. Germline assignment: CDR1 SGHVS and CDR2 FQNEAQ. CDR3 region: CASSYVEGNYGYTF. CDR3 nucleotide sequence: TGTGCCAGCAGCTATGTGGAGGGGAACTATGGCTACACCTTC. Full variable domain (outside the CDR3, taken from reference TRBV7-8 and TRBJ1-2): GAGVSQSPRYKVAKRGQDVALRCDPISGHVSLFWYQQALGQGPEFLTYFQNEAQLDKSGLPSDRFFAERPEGSVSTLKIQRTQQEDSAVYLCASSYVEGNYGYTFGSGTRLTVV.

The chain uses TRBV6-5 and TRBJ1-2; D might be TRBD1 (6 bases). Germline CDR1 and CDR2: MNHEY and SVGAGI. The V gene lost 6 bases and the J gene lost 2 bases, with 10 bases spanning the gap. This CDR3 spans 13 amino acids. Here the CDR3 reads CASRRDRNYGYTF. CDR3 bases: TGTGCCAGCAGGCGAGACAGGAACTATGGCTACACCTTC.

This chain uses TRBV19 with TRBJ2-1; D not certain. The CDR3 has 15 residues. CDR1 and CDR2 from the germline V gene are LNHDA and SQIVND (reference sequence). V was shortened by 9 bases and J by 7 bases, with 22 bases between the two germline ends. The CDR3 loop reads CASINREVYPNEQFF. The CDR3 DNA sequence: TGTGCCAGCATAAATCGTGAGGTTTACCCGAATGAGCAGTTCTTC.

V and J are TRBV27 and TRBJ2-5; D is uncertain. Germline V CDR1 and CDR2: MNHEY, SMNVEV (reference sequence). The ends were cut back, 10 bases at V and 4 bases at J, with 16 bases in the middle. The CDR3 loop spans 13 amino acids. CDR3 in amino acids: CAIQGALGETQYF. CDR3 nucleotides: TGTGCCATCCAAGGAGCCCTTGGAGAGACCCAGTACTTC.

The V and J genes are TRBV11-1 and TRBJ2-5; D gene uncertain. V lost 5 bases to trimming and J lost 2 bases, with 12 bases between them. CDR3 length: 14 amino acids. Germline values: CDR1 SGHAT, CDR2 FQDESV (reference sequence). The CDR3: CASSPSEVQETQYF. CDR3 DNA: TGTGCCAGCAGCCCTTCAGAGGTACAAGAGACCCAGTACTTC.

This sequence joins TRBV28 and TRBJ1-1; TRBD1 is a possible D gene (5 bases). V was trimmed by 0 bases and J by 1 base, leaving 6 bases between them. Germline V gene data show CDR1 as MDHEN and CDR2 as SYDVKM. The CDR3 sequence is 14 residues long. CDR3 in DNA: TGTGCCAGCAGTTTATGGGGGGGGAACACTGAAGCTTTCTTT. This encodes CASSLWGGNTEAFF. Variable domain in full (rest from reference TRBV28 and TRBJ1-1): DVKVTQSSRYLVKRTGEKVFLECVQDMDHENMFWYRQDPGLGLRLIYFSYDVKMKEKGDIPEGYSVSREKKERFSLILESASTNQTSMYLCASSLWGGNTEAFFGQGTRLTVV.